This entry concerns a single TCR beta chain. This entry belongs to a study of blood T cell repertoires in COVID-19. Donors of Cohort 3 who recovered were those that had two negative PCRs, clearance, or symptom resolution. Libraries were prepared by immunoSEQ multiplex PCR; TCRdb keeps only in-frame clonotypes and omits some of them. The repertoire holds 200,000 to 250,000 clones, with 87% as singletons. The CDR3 is 10 amino acids. The V and J ends lost 5 bases and 11 bases respectively, with 12 bases between them. Germline V lookup: CDR1 SQVTM, CDR2 ANQGSEA. The chain joins TRBV29-1 to TRBJ1-1; maybe TRBD1 (6 bases). The TCR originated in a man aged 25 to 40 who had recovered from COVID-19. Sequenced input: PBMCs or T cells enriched from blood (not recorded which). The CDR3 nucleotides are TGCAGCGTTTACAGGGTCGGCGCTTTCTTT. The encoded protein is CSVYRVGAFF.